The clone carrying this T cell receptor beta chain has only one observation. The antigen is undetermined. This entry belongs to a study of T cell responses to AZD1222 COVID-19 vaccine. Points from the study as a whole: Sampled repertoires all dated from after the peak T cell response.

This table comes from immunoSEQ multiplex PCR, and its TCRdb copy is limited to in-frame clones, with some not included. This table has fewer than 120,000 clones, just under 95% appearing once. The junction had 6 bases not matched to a gene; V was cut back by 4 bases and J by 4 bases. There are 14 residues in the CDR3. The germline gives CDR1 LGHDT, CDR2 YNNKEL (reference sequence). This sequence originates from an adult who received the AZD1222 COVID-19 vaccine. Material: peripheral blood, obtained 28 days after the second AZD1222 dose. The chain joins TRBV3-1 (or the pseudogene TRBV3-2) to TRBJ1-1, with 7 bases lining up with TRBD1. CDR3 DNA: TGTGCCAGCAGCCTCCACAGGGGTGGCACTGAAGCTTTCTTT. It encodes CASSLHRGGTEAFF.